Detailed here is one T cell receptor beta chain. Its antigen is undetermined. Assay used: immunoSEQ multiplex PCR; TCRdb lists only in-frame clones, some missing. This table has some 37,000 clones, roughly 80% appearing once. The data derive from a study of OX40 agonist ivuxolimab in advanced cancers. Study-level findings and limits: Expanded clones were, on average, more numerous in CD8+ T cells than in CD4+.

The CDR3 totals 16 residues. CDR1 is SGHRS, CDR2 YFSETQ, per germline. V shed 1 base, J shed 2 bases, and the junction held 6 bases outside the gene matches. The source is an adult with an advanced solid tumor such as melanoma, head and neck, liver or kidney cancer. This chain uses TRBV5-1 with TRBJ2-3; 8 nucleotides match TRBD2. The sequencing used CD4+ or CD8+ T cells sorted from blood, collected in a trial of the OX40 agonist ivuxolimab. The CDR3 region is CASSLTGLGHTDTQYF. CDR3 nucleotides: TGCGCCAGCAGCTTGACGGGACTAGGGCACACAGATACGCAGTATTTT.